The next 7 T cell receptor beta chains were all read from a single sample in a study of metastatic and nonmetastatic thyroid tumors. TCRdb re-called the PCR reads via MiXCR. The top ten hold roughly 15% of the sample, which has about 22,000 clones, about 15% seen once. Among the patients, none had received any treatment before thyroid surgery. Sequencing input: tumor tissue. These receptors originate from a female donor with papillary thyroid cancer or a benign thyroid nodule (not recorded which). Some clones in this sample may be carry-over from other donors' samples.

This clone was observed many times. The chain couples TRBV4-1 to TRBJ2-1; no clear D gene. V dropped 0 bases and J dropped 0 bases, with 9 bases sitting between them. CDR1 and CDR2 from the germline V gene are MGHRA and YSYEKL. The CDR3 is 16 residues long. The CDR3: CASSQDRASSYNEQFF. The CDR3 nucleotides read TGCGCCAGCAGCCAAGATCGGGCTAGCTCCTACAATGAGCAGTTCTTC.

This clone appeared many times. V usage is TRBV29-1 and J usage is TRBJ2-4; possible D gene TRBD1, 6 bases. Trimming removed 7 bases at V and 9 bases at J, with 19 bases between. From germline, CDR1 is SQVTM and CDR2 ANQGSEA. The CDR3 contains 13 residues. The DNA for the CDR3 is TGCAGCGCTCTAGGCCCAGGGGCTGGCATTCAGTACTTC. Its protein product is CSALGPGAGIQYF.

About this clone: Just one base apart from a much larger clone, this may be a read error. The same CDR3 arises from other DNA sequences in this sample as well. This sequence joins TRBV27 and TRBJ1-2, with TRBD1 matching 8 bases. Germline assignment: CDR1 MNHEY and CDR2 SMNVEV (reference sequence). The CDR3 consists of 13 residues. J was trimmed by 10 bases and V by 7 bases; bases with no gene match: 11. The CDR3 reads CASTGQGRSDYTF. CDR3 nucleotide sequence: TGTGCCAGCACCGGACAGGGCCGATCGGACTACACCTTC.

This clone has a count of ten or more. The chain employs TRBV5-1 and TRBJ1-1; possible D gene TRBD1, 5 bases. The CDR3 totals 14 residues. Trimming shortened V by 1 base and J by 8 bases, and 15 bases separated the two germline ends. Germline CDR1 is SGHRS and CDR2 is YFSETQ. The CDR3 reads CASSLQGSNVEAFF. CDR3 nucleotides: TGCGCCAGCAGCTTGCAGGGTTCGAACGTAGAAGCTTTCTTT.

This clone was picked up many times. The V and J genes are TRBV19 and TRBJ1-1; D not certain. CDR1 is LNHDA and CDR2 is SQIVND in the germline V gene (reference sequence). V lost 1 base and J lost 1, with 7 bases in between. The CDR3 has 14 residues. This CDR3 is CASSIGVGNTEAFF. The CDR3 DNA reads as TGTGCCAGTAGTATAGGGGTGGGGAACACTGAAGCTTTCTTT.

This clone was seen at least ten times. The V gene is TRBV18, the J gene TRBJ1-1; possibly TRBD1 for D (5 bases). Trimming left V 5 bases short and J 5 bases short, with 12 bases between. The germline V gene encodes CDR1 KGHSH and CDR2 LQKENI. This CDR3 region has 13 residues. CDR3 coding DNA: TGTGCCAGCTCAGGCCGGGGCGGTACTGAAGCTTTCTTT. The encoded protein is CASSGRGGTEAFF.

The chain uses TRBV5-1 and TRBJ2-7; possible D gene TRBD2, 5 bases. CDR3 length: 13 amino acids. Deletions cut 3 bases from V and 5 bases from J, with 12 bases between. Per germline, CDR1 SGHRS and CDR2 YFSETQ. The CDR3 reads CASSSRRRDEQYF. The CDR3 bases are TGCGCCAGCAGCTCCCGGAGGCGCGACGAGCAGTACTTC. Full variable domain (rest looked up from reference TRBV5-1 and TRBJ2-7): KAGVTQTPRYLIKTRGQQVTLSCSPISGHRSVSWYQQTPGQGLQFLFEYFSETQRNKGNFPGRFSGRQFSNSRSEMNVSTLELGDSALYLCASSSRRRDEQYFGPGTRLTVT.